Each of the 29 T cell receptor beta chains below was sequenced from the same sample in a study of OX40 agonist ivuxolimab in advanced cancers. TCRdb's copy holds only in-frame clones and misses some; the assay was immunoSEQ multiplex PCR. This sample has fewer than 65,000 clones, with nearly 90% found just once. The starting material was CD4+ or CD8+ T cells sorted from blood, obtained in a trial of the OX40 agonist ivuxolimab. The receptor source for this set is an adult with an advanced solid tumor such as melanoma, head and neck, liver or kidney cancer.

This clone was counted a few times. V usage is TRBV7-6 and J usage is TRBJ1-5, with 7 bases that match TRBD1. The CDR3 loop spans 13 amino acids. In germline, CDR1 is SGHVS, CDR2 FNYEAQ. J lost 9 bases, V lost 5 bases, and 7 bases had no gene match. CDR3 protein: CASSPGQLGPQHF. The CDR3 DNA sequence: TGTGCCAGCAGCCCGGGACAGTTGGGGCCCCAGCATTTT.

This chain joins TRBV5-6 and TRBJ1-2; 7 bases line up with TRBD1. From germline, CDR1 is SGHDT and CDR2 YYEEEE. V gave up 5 bases and J gave up 7 bases; unmatched junction bases: 8. This CDR3 has 13 residues. CDR3 region: CASRLGQGGGYTF. The CDR3 coding sequence is TGTGCCAGCAGGCTTGGGCAGGGGGGTGGCTACACCTTC.

This CDR3 is CASSWRTGGYEQYF. CDR3 DNA sequence: TGTGCCAGCAGCTGGAGGACAGGGGGCTACGAGCAGTACTTC. The chain has TRBV5-8 and TRBJ2-7; 10 bases align to TRBD1. The CDR3 length is 14 residues. The ends lost 3 bases at V and 3 bases at J; junction bases unmatched: 3. Germline loops: CDR1 SGHTS, CDR2 YDEGEE.

This chain joins TRBV18 and TRBJ1-4; maybe TRBD1 (6 bases). This CDR3 has 15 amino acids. The V gene lost 5 bases and the J gene lost 5 bases, with 15 bases spanning the gap. The germline CDR1 and CDR2 sequences are KGHSH and LQKENI. The CDR3 DNA reads as TGTGCCAGCTCATACCTAGGGGGACGGAATGAAAAACTGTTTTTT. It codes for CASSYLGGRNEKLFF.

The genes are TRBV5-4 and TRBJ2-1, with 8 bases matching TRBD2. The V segment lost 2 bases and the J segment 1 base; nucleotides outside the gene matches: 5. CDR3 size: 16 residues. The germline gives CDR1 SGHNT, CDR2 YYREEE (reference sequence). CDR3 nucleotide sequence: TGTGCCAGCAGCTTACAGCGGGGGCCGTCCTACAATGAGCAGTTCTTC. Protein product: CASSLQRGPSYNEQFF.

The V gene is TRBV5-4, the J gene TRBJ2-7; D is undetermined. CDR3 length: 15 residues. V lost 4 bases, J lost 0 bases, and 14 bases lay in between. The germline gives CDR1 SGHNT, CDR2 YYREEE (reference sequence). CDR3 in DNA: TGTGCCAGCAGCATACCGGGCTCCGGCTCCTACGAGCAGTACTTC. Amino acids: CASSIPGSGSYEQYF.

The chain employs TRBV27 and TRBJ2-7, with 8 bases identical to TRBD1. The CDR3 sequence is 15 residues long. Germline V gene sequence: CDR1 MNHEY, CDR2 SMNVEV (reference sequence). The ends lost 2 bases at V and 3 bases at J; junction bases unmatched: 6. In DNA, the CDR3 is TGTGCCAGCAGTTTAGGGGGGACAGGTGTCTACGAGCAGTACTTC. Translating it yields CASSLGGTGVYEQYF.

The chain has TRBV6-5 and TRBJ1-1, with D perhaps matching TRBD1 (5 bases). The CDR3 has 15 amino acids. CDR1 is MNHEY, CDR2 SVGAGI, per germline. V lost 6 bases and J lost 0, with 14 bases in between. CDR3 DNA sequence: TGTGCCAGCAGCCGTGGGAACAGGATGAACACTGAAGCTTTCTTT. Protein sequence: CASSRGNRMNTEAFF.

The chain combines TRBV5-1 with TRBJ1-1, with D maybe TRBD1 (6 bases). The CDR3 is 15 amino acids. The V gene lost 0 bases and the J gene lost 1 base, with 10 bases spanning the gap. CDR1 SGHRS and CDR2 YFSETQ come from the germline V gene. This CDR3 reads CASSLEGGRNTEAFF. The CDR3 coding sequence is TGCGCCAGCAGCTTGGAAGGGGGGAGGAACACTGAAGCTTTCTTT.

The V call is TRBV9, the J call TRBJ2-3; TRBD2 agrees at 8 bases. In germline, CDR1 is SGDLS, CDR2 YYNGEE. The CDR3 runs 14 residues. With 3 bases clipped from V and 2 bases from J, the junction kept 2 bases outside the gene matches. CDR3 loop: CASSELAVTDTQYF. The CDR3 nucleotides are TGTGCCAGCAGCGAACTAGCGGTCACAGATACGCAGTATTTT.

The chain links TRBV7-2 to TRBJ2-7, with 10 bases aligning to TRBD2. Germline V gene lookup returns CDR1 SGHTA and CDR2 FQGNSA. The CDR3 runs 18 residues. The trim removed 1 base at V and 1 base at J, leaving 10 bases unmatched. Here the CDR3 DNA reads TGTGCCAGCAGCTTAGTATTGCTAGCGGGGGCCCTGTCCTACGAGCAGTACTTC. Translating gives CASSLVLLAGALSYEQYF.

The chain links TRBV18 to TRBJ2-1; 7 bases line up with TRBD1. The CDR3 runs to 16 residues. Germline V lookup: CDR1 KGHSH, CDR2 LQKENI. The junction had 8 bases not matched to a gene; V was cut back by 2 bases and J by 4 bases. CDR3 DNA: TGTGCCAGCTCACCAAATCCGGGACAGACATACAATGAGCAGTTCTTC. Translation: CASSPNPGQTYNEQFF.

This chain's CDR3 is CASSTGQVDNEQFF. DNA for the CDR3: TGTGCCAGCAGCACGGGACAGGTTGACAATGAGCAGTTCTTC. The gene calls are TRBV6-6 and TRBJ2-1; TRBD1 matches at 8 bases. Germline CDR1 reads MNHNY; CDR2 reads SVGAGI (reference sequence). This CDR3 contains 14 residues. V dropped 6 bases and J dropped 5; count of bases not matched to a gene: 6.

This clone is termed medium-sized. The J gene is TRBJ1-1, the V gene TRBV7-2; 8 bases fit TRBD1. The CDR3 totals 15 residues. Per germline, CDR1 SGHTA and CDR2 FQGNSA. V lost 5 bases and J lost 1; bases outside the gene matches: 6. The CDR3 nucleotides read TGTGCCAGCAGCCTCGACAGGGGCCGGAACACTGAAGCTTTCTTT. Protein sequence: CASSLDRGRNTEAFF.

The chain carries TRBV2 and TRBJ1-6; 9 nucleotides line up with TRBD1. The CDR3 is 13 amino acids. V trimming: 6 bases; J trimming: 9 bases; junction bases outside the gene matches: 3. CDR1 is SNHLY, CDR2 FYNNEI, per germline. The CDR3 nucleotides read TGTGCCAGCAGGGGGACAGGGAGTTCACCCCTCCACTTT. Its translation: CASRGTGSSPLHF.

The genes are TRBV7-9 and TRBJ1-2; TRBD1 matches at 10 bases. V shed 1 base and J 4 bases; nucleotides not matched to a gene: 6. The CDR3 consists of 16 residues. Germline V gene sequence: CDR1 SEHNR, CDR2 FQNEAQ (reference sequence). The CDR3 DNA reads TGTGCCAGCAGCTTAGACGGGACAGGGGCGGGCTATGGCTACACCTTC. This encodes CASSLDGTGAGYGYTF.

The V gene is TRBV6-4, the J gene TRBJ2-4; D tentatively fits TRBD1 or TRBD2 (5 bases each). The V and J ends lost 6 bases and 4 bases respectively, with 22 bases between them. The CDR3 is made up of 17 amino acids. Germline CDR1 is MRHNA and CDR2 is SNTAGT. The CDR3 bases are TGTGCCAGCAGCGCCTCCGGGACCGATAGTTCTAAAAACATTCAGTACTTC. Translated: CASSASGTDSSKNIQYF.

The chain is built from TRBV6-5 and TRBJ1-6, with D hard to call. V lost 1 base, J lost 7 bases, and 5 bases lay in between. The CDR3 extends over 13 amino acids. Germline values: CDR1 MNHEY, CDR2 SVGAGI. The CDR3 protein is CASSYLGNSPLHF. In DNA, the CDR3 is TGTGCCAGCAGTTACTTGGGAAATTCACCCCTCCACTTT.

The gene calls are TRBV4-2 and TRBJ2-5, with D perhaps TRBD1 (6 bases). The CDR3 consists of 12 residues. Germline V gives CDR1 LGHNA, CDR2 YNFKEQ. V lost 4 bases and J 7 bases, leaving 10 bases between the germline ends. CDR3 in amino acids: CASSPDRVTQYF. The CDR3 DNA reads as TGTGCCAGCAGCCCGGACAGAGTGACCCAGTACTTC.

This chain joins TRBV10-2 and TRBJ2-7; 8 bases map to TRBD1. Germline V gene data show CDR1 as WSHSY and CDR2 as SAAADI. The CDR3 totals 13 residues. J gave up 5 bases and V 5 bases, and 5 bases lay outside the gene matches. CDR3 residues: CASSPRGRDEQYF. CDR3 in DNA: TGCGCCAGCAGTCCCAGGGGGCGCGACGAGCAGTACTTC.

The chain joins TRBV28 to TRBJ2-2; 7 nucleotides align to TRBD2. Trimming removed 7 bases from V and 4 bases from J; junction bases left unmatched: 3. CDR3 length equals 13 residues. Germline V lookup: CDR1 MDHEN, CDR2 SYDVKM. The CDR3 spells CASMTSSTGELFF. The CDR3 DNA reads TGTGCCAGCATGACTAGCTCCACCGGGGAGCTGTTTTTT.

V is TRBV4-3 and J is TRBJ1-2; no firm D call. V lost 1 base and J 3 bases, leaving 9 bases between the germline ends. This CDR3 contains 14 residues. CDR1 and CDR2 (germline): LGHNA, YSLEER. CDR3 sequence: CASSQAQAYYGYTF. The CDR3 region has the DNA TGCGCCAGCAGCCAAGCGCAGGCTTACTATGGCTACACCTTC.

The gene calls are TRBV6-5 and TRBJ1-2; D call uncertain. The CDR3 consists of 15 residues. The germline gives CDR1 MNHEY, CDR2 SVGAGI. Trimming pared 0 bases from V and 5 bases from J, leaving 13 bases between. CDR3 sequence: CASSYSTYGEYGYTF. DNA of the CDR3: TGTGCCAGCAGTTACTCAACCTATGGGGAATATGGCTACACCTTC.

This clone was seen a handful of times. The V and J genes are TRBV6-1 and TRBJ1-1; D is unclear. Germline V gene lookup returns CDR1 MNHNS and CDR2 SASEGT. V dropped 2 bases and J dropped 0 bases, with 4 bases sitting between them. This CDR3 region has 13 residues. Here the CDR3 DNA reads TGTGCCAGCAGTGAAACCATGAACACTGAAGCTTTCTTT. Its protein product is CASSETMNTEAFF.

V is TRBV11-2 and J is TRBJ1-6; perhaps TRBD1 as D (6 bases). V was trimmed by 1 base and J by 5 bases, leaving 9 bases between them. Germline V gene sequence: CDR1 SGHAT, CDR2 FQNNGV. The CDR3 sequence is 15 residues long. CDR3 nucleotide sequence: TGTGCCAGCAGCTTAGGCACAGGGAATAATTCACCCCTCCACTTT. Its protein product is CASSLGTGNNSPLHF.

The V call is TRBV6-6, the J call TRBJ2-3; 10 nucleotides agree with TRBD2. The CDR3 is 16 residues long. V gave up 5 bases and J gave up 3 bases; unmatched junction bases: 8. CDR1 MNHNY and CDR2 SVGAGI come from the germline V gene (reference sequence). In DNA form, the CDR3 reads TGTGCCAGCAGTAAACTAGCGGGGACGGGTACAGATACGCAGTATTTT. This translates into CASSKLAGTGTDTQYF.

The rearrangement uses TRBV28 and TRBJ1-1; no definite D call. The V gene lost 3 bases and the J gene lost 11 bases, with 10 bases spanning the gap. The CDR3 runs to 11 residues. Germline loops: CDR1 MDHEN, CDR2 SYDVKM. DNA for the CDR3: TGTGCCAGCAGTTTTCGATTTGGGGCTTTCTTT. This codes for CASSFRFGAFF.

V and J are TRBV5-1 and TRBJ1-1, with a tentative D call TRBD1 (5 bases). The CDR3 runs to 11 residues. Looked up from germline, CDR1 is SGHRS and CDR2 is YFSETQ. V was pared by 3 bases and J by 8 bases, with 8 bases between. Here the CDR3 reads CASSWKGEAFF. CDR3 in DNA: TGCGCCAGCAGCTGGAAGGGGGAAGCTTTCTTT.

This clone was seen a few times. The chain has TRBV7-9 and TRBJ1-1; 8 bases fit TRBD1. V gave up 1 base and J gave up 9 bases; unmatched junction bases: 4. The CDR3 runs 13 residues. Germline CDR1 SEHNR, CDR2 FQNEAQ (reference sequence). CDR3 in amino acids: CASSLEQGAKAFF. In nucleotides, the CDR3 is TGTGCCAGCAGCTTAGAGCAGGGGGCAAAAGCTTTCTTT. The full variable domain, with the rest looked up from reference TRBV7-9 and TRBJ1-1, is DTGVSQNPRHKITKRGQNVTFRCDPISEHNRLYWYRQTLGQGPEFLTYFQNEAQLEKSRLLSDRFSAERPKGSFSTLEIQRTEQGDSAMYLCASSLEQGAKAFFGQGTRLTVV.